This TCR beta chain was sequenced during a study of TIL therapy for anti-PD-1-resistant metastatic lung cancer. Sequencing used immunoSEQ v3. Sequencing depth was approximately 2 million read pairs for survey level, 5-6 million for deep. Generated by immunoSEQ multiplex PCR, the TCRdb table keeps only in-frame clones and is missing some. The data show over 20,000 clones, about 78% seen once. General observations from the study: The baseline peripheral repertoire was partially replaced by infused TIL clonotypes that later decayed.

Noted time point: pre-treatment sample, taken before nivolumab and TIL therapy. Stage 4 NSCLC adults joined between 2017 and January 2020. Germline CDR1 SEHNR, CDR2 FQNEAQ (reference sequence). The CDR3 is 12 residues long. The V and J ends lost 5 bases and 6 bases respectively, with 9 bases between them. With regard to this clone: Its antigen remains unidentified.

The clonotype was recovered from a person aged 25 to 85 with non-small cell lung cancer. The source material was blood, sampled at baseline. The V and J genes are TRBV7-9 and TRBJ2-3; D gene ambiguous. The CDR3 loop is CASSGFGDTQYF. The CDR3, as DNA: TGTGCCAGCAGCGGTTTTGGGGATACGCAGTATTTT.